This T cell receptor beta chain was sequenced for a study of blood T cells in healthy people across ages. Germline V lookup: CDR1 SGHRS, CDR2 YFSETQ. The CDR3 is made up of 14 amino acids. The germline V and J ends were trimmed by 3 bases and 2 bases, with 11 bases remaining between them. Primers used in a second PCR of about 7 to 12 cycles were a sample-barcoded 5' primer and a J-beta primer mix. TCRdb re-derived calls from the 5' RACE reads in MiXCR, one entry per CDR3 protein. This sample has about 1.5 million distinct CDR3 sequences, with under 55% found just once. The table lists this clonotype with a few counts. Samples each yielded at least 6 micrograms of total RNA.

The chain couples TRBV5-1 to TRBJ2-5; D may correspond to TRBD1 or TRBD2 (5 bases each). The sequence derives from a woman aged 18-30 years in good health. Sequencing was performed on blood. The DNA of the CDR3 is TGCGCCAGCAGCTCGGGACGGAGACAAGAGACCCAGTACTTC. Amino acid sequence: CASSSGRRQETQYF.